This T cell receptor beta chain emerged from a study of blood T cell repertoires in COVID-19. About the study: Researchers got acute and convalescent COVID-19 samples from the United States, Italy and Spain. Sources were T cells, B-cell-depleted T cells, or PBMCs; the material itself was cDNA or gDNA.

Authors' methods: Reference gene primer amplification gave estimated nucleated cell counts. TCRdb's table, derived via immunoSEQ multiplex PCR, lists solely in-frame clones and lacks some. Clone size and the V and J calls come from that table; the DNA yielded D and trimming. The table lists tens of thousands of clones, roughly four fifths of them singletons, with around a third in the top ten. This CDR3 is 15 amino acids long. Material: peripheral blood. The chain recombines TRBV21-1 with TRBJ1-1. TRBV21-1 is a documented pseudogene. The source of this sequence is a man aged 70-80 years with acute or convalescent COVID-19. CDR3 sequence: CASSNGTQWRTEAFF. DNA of the CDR3: TGTGCCAGCAGCAATGGAACTCAGTGGAGGACTGAAGCTTTCTTT.